The 32 T cell receptor beta chains below come from one sample, sequenced in a study of identical twins (dated by TCRdb to 2016 to 2017). The library came from 5' RACE. These reads were obtained on an Illumina HiSeq 2000. Using fastp at Q25 and MiXCR, TCRdb reprocessed the public reads and kept productive beta chains. Rows merge per CDR3 protein into single entries with the most common DNA and genes. The sample table contains 1.5 million or so distinct CDR3 sequences; only one count was recorded for less than 40% of them. Approximately 0.29% of the sample goes to the ten largest clones. Input material: cord blood. These receptors were obtained from a newborn girl in good health.

This clonotype was observed a few times. The rearrangement joins TRBV20-1 to TRBJ2-5, with D possibly TRBD2 on 7 matching bases. The J call may be wrong; the DNA end is better matched by TRBJ2-7. CDR1 and CDR2 from the germline V gene are DFQATT and SNEGSKA (reference sequence). This CDR3 has 14 amino acids. CDR3 sequence reads: CSALKRGGLYEQYF. The CDR3 bases are TGCAGTGCCCTAAAGAGGGGGGGCCTCTACGAGCAGTACTTC.

This clonotype was seen many times. The chain is built from TRBV5-1 and TRBJ1-2; tentatively, D is TRBD1 (6 bases). This CDR3 has 15 amino acids. Germline CDR1 is SGHRS and CDR2 is YFSETQ. V lost 0 bases, J lost 0 bases, and 9 bases lay in between. CDR3 DNA: TGCGCCAGCAGCTTGGCAGGGGCGTCTAACTATGGCTACACCTTC. Its translation: CASSLAGASNYGYTF.

The chain uses TRBV4-2 and TRBJ2-6; D not certain. Germline CDR1 and CDR2: LGHNA and YNFKEQ. The CDR3 runs to 16 residues. Trimming pared 2 bases from V and 0 bases from J, leaving 8 bases between. Written as DNA, the CDR3 is TGTGCCAGCAGCCAACGACAAAGCTCTGGGGCCAACGTCCTGACTTTC. Its translation: CASSQRQSSGANVLTF.

The chain links TRBV7-9 to TRBJ2-5; 12 bases are shared with TRBD1. Losses at the gene ends were 6 bases for V and 5 bases for J; bases not matched to a gene: 7. The CDR3 length is 15 residues. Looked up from germline, CDR1 is SEHNR and CDR2 is FQNEAQ (reference sequence). DNA of the CDR3: TGTGCCAGCAGTTGGGGACAGGGGGCTGCGGAGACCCAGTACTTC. It codes for CASSWGQGAAETQYF.

The V call is TRBV4-1, the J call TRBJ1-2; 7 bases agree with TRBD1. Germline V gene data show CDR1 as MGHRA and CDR2 as YSYEKL. V lost 1 base, J lost 8 bases, and 7 bases stayed unmatched. This CDR3 has 14 amino acids. In DNA form, the CDR3 reads TGCGCCAGCAGCCAAGTACCAGGGGGTGGGGGCTACACCTTC. Amino acid sequence: CASSQVPGGGGYTF.

V usage is TRBV10-3 and J usage is TRBJ1-1; a possible D gene is TRBD1 (5 bases). The V and J ends lost 0 bases and 7 bases respectively, with 15 bases between them. The CDR3 is 15 amino acids. CDR1 is ENHRY and CDR2 is SYGVKD in the germline V gene. CDR3: CAISESLNRSVEAFF. In nucleotides, the CDR3 is TGTGCCATCAGTGAGTCTCTCAACAGGAGCGTTGAAGCTTTCTTT.

V gene TRBV29-1 combines with J gene TRBJ2-3, with TRBD1 matching 9 bases. Per the germline V gene, CDR1 is SQVTM and CDR2 is ANQGSEA. The CDR3 is made up of 13 amino acids. Trimming at V came to 4 bases and at J to 2 bases, leaving 1 base not matched to a gene. The CDR3 nucleotides are TGCAGCGTTGGGACAGGGGACACAGATACGCAGTATTTT. It specifies CSVGTGDTDTQYF.

The chain couples TRBV28 to TRBJ2-7, with 10 nucleotides matching TRBD2. Germline values: CDR1 MDHEN, CDR2 SYDVKM. This CDR3 spans 15 amino acids. Losses at the gene ends were 6 bases for V and 3 bases for J; bases not matched to a gene: 8. The CDR3 here is CASRSSGRRGYEQYF. For the CDR3, the DNA is TGTGCCAGCAGATCTAGCGGGAGACGCGGCTACGAGCAGTACTTC.

V usage is TRBV6-6 and J usage is TRBJ2-1, with a weak D call TRBD1 (5 bases). Germline CDR1 reads MNHNY; CDR2 reads SVGAGI (reference sequence). CDR3 size: 14 residues. Trimming took 2 bases from V and 10 from J, leaving 15 bases between them. The CDR3 DNA is TGTGCCAGCAGTTACGGGGCACGCTCCTACGAGCAGTTCTTC. Translated: CASSYGARSYEQFF.

CDR3 bases: TGTGCCATCAGTGAGTCAGGGGCGCCCGGGGAGCTGTTTTTT. Amino acid sequence: CAISESGAPGELFF. This chain links TRBV10-3 with TRBJ2-2, with a weak D call TRBD1 (5 bases). V was clipped by 0 bases and J by 6 bases, with 8 bases between them. Germline values: CDR1 ENHRY, CDR2 SYGVKD. CDR3 length: 14 residues.

This sequence joins TRBV6-4 and TRBJ2-5; D may be TRBD1 (5 bases). The germline V gene has CDR1 MRHNA and CDR2 SNTAGT. Trimming took 0 bases from V and 7 from J, leaving 15 bases between them. The CDR3 consists of 15 residues. Here the CDR3 DNA reads TGTGCCAGCAGTGACTCAGACAGCCCCATAGGGACCCAGTACTTC. Translation: CASSDSDSPIGTQYF.

This clonotype was counted only a few times. V and J are TRBV20-1 and TRBJ2-7; TRBD2 aligns across 12 bases. The CDR3 contains 15 residues. Germline lookup yields CDR1 DFQATT and CDR2 SNEGSKA (reference sequence). V trimming: 3 bases; J trimming: 5 bases; junction bases outside the gene matches: 8. The CDR3 bases are TGCAGTGCTAGTCGGCCTAGCGGGGGGGCCGACGAGCAGTACTTC. Its protein product is CSASRPSGGADEQYF.

This chain joins TRBV5-1 and TRBJ1-1; no clear D. The CDR3 has 14 amino acids. Trimming removed 3 bases at V and 6 bases at J, with 15 bases between. Per germline, CDR1 SGHRS and CDR2 YFSETQ. The CDR3 spells CASSYTAYGAEAFF. In DNA form, the CDR3 reads TGCGCCAGCAGCTATACAGCTTACGGGGCTGAAGCTTTCTTT.

This clonotype was picked up a small number of times. V and J are TRBV5-1 and TRBJ2-1; 11 bases are shared with TRBD2. The CDR3 consists of 16 residues. The V segment lost 1 base and the J segment 5 bases; nucleotides outside the gene matches: 5. Germline V lookup: CDR1 SGHRS, CDR2 YFSETQ. The CDR3 bases are TGCGCCAGCAGCTTGTTAGGACTAGCGGGTGACAATGAGCAGTTCTTC. It is translated as CASSLLGLAGDNEQFF. The variable domain in full, completed from reference TRBV5-1 and TRBJ2-1, reads KAGVTQTPRYLIKTRGQQVTLSCSPISGHRSVSWYQQTPGQGLQFLFEYFSETQRNKGNFPGRFSGRQFSNSRSEMNVSTLELGDSALYLCASSLLGLAGDNEQFFGPGTRLTVL.

The chain combines TRBV5-1 with TRBJ2-7; the match to TRBD1 covers 9 bases. Per the germline V gene, CDR1 is SGHRS and CDR2 is YFSETQ. The CDR3 loop spans 16 amino acids. V lost 3 bases and J lost 5; bases outside the gene matches: 12. As DNA, the CDR3 is TGCGCCAGCAGCTCCCAACCGGGACAGGGAATGGACGAGCAGTACTTC. It codes for CASSSQPGQGMDEQYF.

This chain joins TRBV27 and TRBJ1-2, with TRBD1 identical over 7 bases. V shed 4 bases, J shed 7 bases, and the junction held 3 bases outside the gene matches. Germline V gene sequence: CDR1 MNHEY, CDR2 SMNVEV (reference sequence). CDR3 length: 12 residues. CDR3 sequence: CASSSAGGGYTF. CDR3 sequence (DNA): TGTGCCAGCAGTTCGGCAGGGGGTGGCTACACCTTC.

The rearrangement links TRBV20-1 to TRBJ2-4; TRBD2 aligns across 8 bases. The J call may be in error: the DNA end matches TRBJ2-7 better. The CDR3 spans 14 residues. CDR1 DFQATT and CDR2 SNEGSKA come from the germline V gene (reference sequence). In nucleotides, the CDR3 is TGCAGTGCCGAGACGGGACTAGGGAACTACGAGCAGTACTTC. Protein sequence: CSAETGLGNYEQYF.

This clonotype was seen many times. The rearrangement links TRBV14 to TRBJ2-7, with 11 bases that match TRBD2. The CDR3 extends over 19 amino acids. J gave up 0 bases and V 4 bases, and 14 bases lay outside the gene matches. The germline V gene encodes CDR1 SGHDN and CDR2 FVKESK. The CDR3 region has the DNA TGTGCCAGCAGCCGTGGAAGGCCGGGACTAGCGGACCTCTCCTACGAGCAGTACTTC. Its translation: CASSRGRPGLADLSYEQYF.

This clonotype was seen more than once but under ten times. The chain links TRBV6-6 to TRBJ1-2; D remains ambiguous. In germline, CDR1 is MNHNY, CDR2 SVGAGI (reference sequence). The CDR3 length is 11 residues. The V and J ends lost 7 bases and 6 bases respectively, with 9 bases between them. The CDR3 sequence: CASTMGNGYTF. In nucleotides, the CDR3 is TGTGCCAGCACTATGGGGAATGGCTACACCTTC.

The chain uses TRBV5-1 and TRBJ2-7, with 7 bases that match TRBD2. V lost 0 bases, J lost 7 bases, and 13 bases stayed unmatched. This CDR3 contains 16 residues. CDR1 is SGHRS, CDR2 YFSETQ, per germline. CDR3 sequence reads: CASSLGPGLPYNEQYF. DNA of the CDR3: TGCGCCAGCAGCTTGGGACCGGGACTACCCTACAATGAGCAGTACTTC.

The rearrangement links TRBV20-1 to TRBJ1-2; 10 nucleotides agree with TRBD1. CDR1 and CDR2 from the germline V gene are DFQATT and SNEGSKA (reference sequence). The junction had 2 bases not matched to a gene; V was cut back by 8 bases and J by 8 bases. The CDR3 contains 10 residues. This CDR3 is CSLTGGGYTF. DNA for the CDR3: TGCAGTCTGACAGGGGGCGGCTACACCTTC.

This clonotype came up once. The CDR3 bases are TGCAGTGCCGCTGGGGGGGTGGATGAGCAGTTCTTC. It encodes CSAAGGVDEQFF. The chain is built from TRBV20-1 and TRBJ2-1; 7 nucleotides align to TRBD2. V dropped 6 bases and J dropped 8; count of bases not matched to a gene: 7. Germline values: CDR1 DFQATT, CDR2 SNEGSKA (reference sequence). The CDR3 is 12 amino acids.

This chain links TRBV20-1 with TRBJ2-7, with TRBD2 identical over 12 bases. Per the germline V gene, CDR1 is DFQATT and CDR2 is SNEGSKA (reference sequence). This CDR3 has 12 amino acids. V dropped 5 bases and J dropped 9; count of bases not matched to a gene: 5. The CDR3 nucleotides are TGCAGTGCTTACCTAGCGGGAGGGCGGCAGTACTTC. It codes for CSAYLAGGRQYF.

To note about this clonotype: Compared with germline, one end of the junction differs, possibly owing to a read error. In DNA form, the CDR3 reads TGTGCTAGCAGTTTCCGGTACGCAGGCCTTAATTCACCCCTCCACTTT. It encodes CASSFRYAGLNSPLHF. The genes are TRBV28 and TRBJ1-6; the D is unclear. There are 16 residues in the CDR3. Per germline, CDR1 MDHEN and CDR2 SYDVKM.

In the case of this clonotype: With a much larger clone just one base away, this may be a read error. The CDR3 loop reads CASSQDRITGWSFF. Written as DNA, the CDR3 is TGTGCCAGCAGCCAAGACCGGATAACAGGGTGGTCGTTCTTC. The V call is TRBV4-2, the J call TRBJ2-1; a possible D gene is TRBD1 (6 bases). Looked up from germline, CDR1 is LGHNA and CDR2 is YNFKEQ. The CDR3 is 14 residues long. The ends were cut back, 0 bases at V and 15 bases at J, with 18 bases in the middle.

In its sample, this clonotype was seen a few times. V gene TRBV5-1 combines with J gene TRBJ2-5; 8 nucleotides match TRBD1. The germline V gene encodes CDR1 SGHRS and CDR2 YFSETQ. CDR3 size: 15 residues. Trimming cost V 0 bases and J 4 bases; bases outside gene matches: 5. The CDR3 is CASSLARGPVETQYF. CDR3 in DNA: TGCGCCAGCAGCTTGGCCAGGGGGCCGGTAGAGACCCAGTACTTC.

The chain employs TRBV7-2 and TRBJ2-7; D is uncertain. CDR3 size: 17 residues. The germline V gene encodes CDR1 SGHTA and CDR2 FQGNSA. Trimming removed 1 base from V and 2 bases from J, with 18 bases in between. The CDR3 bases are TGTGCCAGCAGCTTAGGGTTCCGCGACGGAGTAACCTACGAGCAGTACTTC. Amino acid sequence: CASSLGFRDGVTYEQYF.

The chain is built from TRBV25-1 and TRBJ1-4, with TRBD1 matching 9 bases. The CDR3 is 17 residues long. V shed 5 bases, J shed 8 bases, and the junction held 15 bases outside the gene matches. The V gene's germline CDR1 is MGHDK and CDR2 SYGVNS. The CDR3 protein is CASSHSNPGQGGEKLFF. The CDR3 DNA is TGTGCCAGCAGTCATTCTAATCCGGGACAGGGAGGGGAAAAACTGTTTTTT.

The gene calls are TRBV2 and TRBJ1-2; D remains unclear. Germline V gives CDR1 SNHLY, CDR2 FYNNEI. V was clipped by 6 bases and J by 7 bases, with 15 bases between them. The CDR3 runs 13 residues. CDR3 DNA sequence: TGTGCCAGCAGCCCCGGTGGAGTAGTTGGCTACACCTTC. It translates to CASSPGGVVGYTF.

This clonotype was detected ten times or more. The chain is built from TRBV12-3 or TRBV12-4 and TRBJ2-5, with D unresolved. V gave up 2 bases and J gave up 0 bases, with 10 bases separating them. The CDR3 has 15 residues. The CDR3 loop is CASSLKLLYQETQYF. The DNA for the CDR3 is TGTGCCAGCAGTTTAAAGCTTTTATACCAAGAGACCCAGTACTTC.

At least ten counts were recorded for this clonotype. The chain joins TRBV11-2 to TRBJ2-3, with a tentative D call TRBD1 (6 bases). Germline assignment: CDR1 SGHAT and CDR2 FQNNGV. The CDR3 contains 14 residues. V dropped 2 bases and J dropped 3 bases, with 9 bases sitting between them. The CDR3 protein is CASSLTDSTDTQYF. DNA of the CDR3: TGTGCCAGCAGCTTAACGGACAGTACAGATACGCAGTATTTT. Full variable domain (outside the CDR3, taken from reference TRBV11-2 and TRBJ2-3): EAGVAQSPRYKIIEKRQSVAFWCNPISGHATLYWYQQILGQGPKLLIQFQNNGVVDDSQLPKDRFSAERLKGVDSTLKIQPAKLEDSAVYLCASSLTDSTDTQYFGPGTRLTVL.

The V call is TRBV27, the J call TRBJ1-2; no reliable D call. This CDR3 spans 15 amino acids. Germline CDR1 is MNHEY and CDR2 is SMNVEV (reference sequence). Trimming pared 2 bases from V and 1 base from J, leaving 11 bases between. The CDR3 nucleotides read TGTGCCAGCAGTTTAAGCCCCGGATTTAACTATGGCTACACCTTC. Protein product: CASSLSPGFNYGYTF.